This TCR beta chain was retrieved from a study of tumor-infiltrating lymphocytes in primary liver carcinoma. Between 20 and 30 mg of unsorted bulk tissue served as the source from which RNA and DNA were co-extracted. A constant-region primer primed TCR beta cDNA synthesis from 500 ng of total RNA. Slightly modified ARM-PCR with three nested multiplex PCR rounds yielded TCR beta libraries. TCRdb redid the calling of the multiplex PCR reads with MiXCR, one entry per CDR3 protein. The data show roughly 100,000 distinct CDR3 sequences, about four fifths seen once. The receptor was derived from a man in his forties or fifties with primary liver carcinoma and hepatitis B virus infection. Sequenced: liver tumor tissue from sampling region 3. The subset here: tumor region T3, left-lateral pole.

CDR3 in amino acids: CASSARGRNNEQFF. The CDR3, as DNA: TGTGCCAGTAGCGCTAGAGGGAGAAACAATGAGCAGTTCTTC. The rearrangement links TRBV19 to TRBJ2-1, with D perhaps matching TRBD2 (5 bases). V was cut by 6 bases and J by 5 bases, with 14 bases left in between. The CDR3 extends over 14 amino acids. Germline V lookup: CDR1 LNHDA, CDR2 SQIVND (reference sequence).